This T cell receptor beta chain was profiled in a study of T cell changes during pregnancy in multiple sclerosis. CDR1 MDHEN and CDR2 SYDVKM come from the germline V gene. Trimming pared 3 bases from V and 2 bases from J, leaving 14 bases between. CDR3 length: 16 residues. TCRdb's copy holds only in-frame clones and misses some; the assay was immunoSEQ multiplex PCR. The profile covers about 64,000 clones, with roughly 96% appearing a single time and roughly 2.5% taken by the ten largest. The V gene is TRBV28, the J gene TRBJ2-4; tentatively, D is TRBD1 (5 bases). The TCR originated in a female donor with multiple sclerosis, enrolled in a pregnancy study. Material: CD8+ T cells from peripheral blood mononuclear cells, obtained after pregnancy. The CDR3 reads CASSFASGAPKNIQYF. The CDR3, as DNA: TGTGCCAGCAGTTTCGCCAGTGGGGCTCCCAAAAACATTCAGTACTTC.